The 20 T cell receptor beta chains presented below share a single source sample, sequenced in a study of cytotoxic CD8 clonotypes in ibrutinib-treated CLL. Clones were read by immunoSEQ multiplex PCR, and TCRdb kept only the in-frame ones, dropping some. The data contain under 150,000 clones, 70% to 90% of them singletons. The material sequenced was PBMCs, taken after 36 months of ibrutinib treatment. The receptor source for this set is a human donor with chronic lymphocytic leukemia.

The gene calls are TRBV28 and TRBJ2-7; D not certain. CDR1 and CDR2 (germline): MDHEN, SYDVKM. V was pared by 6 bases and J by 5 bases, with 5 bases between. This CDR3 is 10 amino acids long. The CDR3 bases are TGTGCCAGCAGGTTACACGAGCAGTACTTC. This codes for CASRLHEQYF.

The rearrangement links TRBV2 to TRBJ1-6; 8 bases are shared with TRBD1. This CDR3 spans 17 amino acids. V lost 7 bases and J lost 9; bases outside the gene matches: 17. CDR1 SNHLY and CDR2 FYNNEI come from the germline V gene. CDR3 residues: CASKTPRRTGWGSPLHF. The CDR3 nucleotides are TGTGCCAGCAAAACACCCCGACGGACAGGGTGGGGTTCACCCCTCCACTTT.

The chain has TRBV9 and TRBJ2-1; 7 nucleotides line up with TRBD1. This CDR3 is 13 amino acids long. Germline CDR1 reads SGDLS; CDR2 reads YYNGEE. V trimming: 3 bases; J trimming: 15 bases; junction bases outside the gene matches: 12. CDR3 nucleotides: TGTGCCAGCAGCGCCGGGATCGGGACAGCGGTGTTCTTC. The encoded protein is CASSAGIGTAVFF.

The chain has TRBV30 and TRBJ2-3; D remains ambiguous. The CDR3 has 12 amino acids. Germline V CDR1 and CDR2: GTSNPN, SVGIG (reference sequence). V lost 4 bases and J 4 bases, leaving 9 bases between the germline ends. The CDR3 nucleotides are TGTGCCTGGACCCCAATTGCAGATACGCAGTATTTT. Translating gives CAWTPIADTQYF.

The V gene is TRBV30, the J gene TRBJ2-6; no clear D. Looked up from germline, CDR1 is GTSNPN and CDR2 is SVGIG (reference sequence). This CDR3 contains 11 residues. V shed 4 bases and J shed 2 bases, with 0 bases lying between them. This chain's CDR3 is CAWTGANVLTF. CDR3 sequence (DNA): TGTGCCTGGACTGGGGCCAACGTCCTGACTTTC. The full variable domain, rest sourced from reference TRBV30 and TRBJ2-6, is SQTIHQWPATLVQPVGSPLSLECTVEGTSNPNLYWYRQAAGRGLQLLFYSVGIGQISSEVPQNLSASRPQDRQFILSSKKLLLSDSGFYLCAWTGANVLTFGAGSRLTVL.

V usage is TRBV27 and J usage is TRBJ1-1; 10 nucleotides align to TRBD1. V trimming: 10 bases; J trimming: 0 bases; junction bases outside the gene matches: 8. The germline gives CDR1 MNHEY, CDR2 SMNVEV (reference sequence). CDR3 length: 15 amino acids. The CDR3 DNA sequence: TGTGCCATCCTAAGGGACAGGGGAATGAACACTGAAGCTTTCTTT. It yields the protein CAILRDRGMNTEAFF.

The rearrangement joins TRBV6-1 to TRBJ2-7; 8 bases fit TRBD1. Unmatched junction bases numbered 8, after V lost 9 bases and J lost 4 bases. The length of the CDR3 is 13 residues. Germline CDR1 is MNHNS and CDR2 is SASEGT. The CDR3: CASRHGQGYEQYF. The CDR3 bases are TGTGCCAGTCGGCACGGACAGGGTTACGAGCAGTACTTC.

V usage is TRBV5-1 and J usage is TRBJ2-7; TRBD2 aligns across 13 bases. This CDR3 has 18 residues. Germline values: CDR1 SGHRS, CDR2 YFSETQ. The junction had 8 bases not matched to a gene; V was cut back by 0 bases and J by 2 bases. CDR3 protein: CASSLGLAGGPYAYEQYF. The CDR3 coding sequence is TGCGCCAGCAGCTTGGGACTAGCGGGGGGTCCTTATGCCTACGAGCAGTACTTC.

The chain carries TRBV27 and TRBJ2-7; 8 nucleotides align to TRBD2. Losses at the gene ends were 2 bases for V and 3 bases for J; bases not matched to a gene: 3. CDR1 and CDR2 from the germline V gene are MNHEY and SMNVEV (reference sequence). This CDR3 spans 14 amino acids. The CDR3 here is CASSLRREGYEQYF. The DNA of the CDR3 is TGTGCCAGCAGTTTAAGACGGGAGGGCTACGAGCAGTACTTC.

CDR3 DNA: TGTGCCAGCAGTGTGGGTCGTTTGTACTTC. Its translation: CASSVGRLYF. The chain links TRBV6-1 to TRBJ2-7, with D unclear. V shed 4 bases and J shed 12 bases, with 10 bases lying between them. Looked up from germline, CDR1 is MNHNS and CDR2 is SASEGT. The CDR3 runs to 10 residues.

Worth noting for this clone: This same CDR3 is encoded by further DNA sequences in the sample. The chain has TRBV2 and TRBJ2-2; D may be TRBD2 (6 bases). The germline CDR1 and CDR2 sequences are SNHLY and FYNNEI. The CDR3 loop spans 15 amino acids. Trimming removed 5 bases from V and 0 bases from J, with 10 bases in between. The CDR3 region is CASSPGTANTGELFF. CDR3 nucleotides: TGTGCCAGCAGTCCCGGGACTGCGAACACCGGGGAGCTGTTTTTT.

This clone was observed a handful of times. This chain joins TRBV28 and TRBJ1-2, with unresolved D. Germline V gene sequence: CDR1 MDHEN, CDR2 SYDVKM. The CDR3 has 13 residues. Trimming stripped 3 bases from V and 4 bases from J, with 9 bases between. CDR3 bases: TGTGCCAGCAGTTTGGCAGAATTCTATGGCTACACCTTC. Translated, it gives CASSLAEFYGYTF.

This chain links TRBV10-3 with TRBJ2-7, with 10 positions matching TRBD2. CDR3 length: 15 amino acids. Looked up from germline, CDR1 is ENHRY and CDR2 is SYGVKD. V dropped 8 bases and J dropped 4; count of bases not matched to a gene: 11. The CDR3 DNA reads TGTGCCATCGATGATAGCGGGAGGAATGAGTACGAGCAGTACTTC. This sequence encodes CAIDDSGRNEYEQYF.

This clone was detected once. The V call is TRBV9, the J call TRBJ1-1; D is unclear. Per the germline V gene, CDR1 is SGDLS and CDR2 is YYNGEE. The germline V and J ends were trimmed by 0 bases and 0 bases, with 9 bases remaining between them. CDR3 size: 15 residues. In DNA, the CDR3 is TGTGCCAGCAGCGTAGGCGGAGGAATGAACACTGAAGCTTTCTTT. Its protein is CASSVGGGMNTEAFF.

The CDR3 protein is CASSLQGTGELFF. The CDR3 DNA follows: TGTGCCAGCAGCCTCCAGGGCACCGGGGAGCTGTTTTTT. The chain employs TRBV14 and TRBJ2-2; perhaps TRBD1 as D (5 bases). V lost 4 bases and J lost 4, with 7 bases in between. Germline CDR1 SGHDN, CDR2 FVKESK. CDR3 length: 13 amino acids.

This rearrangement joins TRBV2 to TRBJ2-1; D is uncertain. CDR1 and CDR2 (germline): SNHLY, FYNNEI. The V gene lost 5 bases and the J gene lost 5 bases, with 13 bases spanning the gap. The length of the CDR3 is 14 residues. CDR3 protein: CASSRTGSHNEQFF. For the CDR3, the DNA is TGTGCCAGCAGTCGAACCGGATCTCACAATGAGCAGTTCTTC.

The rearrangement uses TRBV27 and TRBJ2-2, with D possibly matching TRBD1 (6 bases). CDR1 is MNHEY and CDR2 is SMNVEV in the germline V gene (reference sequence). The ends were cut back, 3 bases at V and 6 bases at J, with 11 bases in the middle. The CDR3 has 14 residues. The CDR3 bases are TGTGCCAGCAGTTTCCGGACAGTCCCCGGGGAGCTGTTTTTT. This sequence encodes CASSFRTVPGELFF.

The chain couples TRBV9 to TRBJ1-5; TRBD1 aligns across 11 bases. The germline CDR1 and CDR2 sequences are SGDLS and YYNGEE. V gave up 2 bases and J gave up 5 bases; unmatched junction bases: 3. The CDR3 is 15 amino acids. CDR3 sequence reads: CASSVWDRGDQPQHF. In DNA form, the CDR3 reads TGTGCCAGCAGCGTTTGGGACAGGGGGGATCAGCCCCAGCATTTT.

This chain joins TRBV18 and TRBJ1-2, with D possibly matching TRBD1 (5 bases). Germline V gene sequence: CDR1 KGHSH, CDR2 LQKENI. With 3 bases removed from V and 4 bases from J, the gap between germline ends came to 12 bases. The CDR3 totals 14 residues. Here the CDR3 reads CASSPPQGAYGYTF. DNA of the CDR3: TGTGCCAGCTCACCGCCTCAAGGGGCCTATGGCTACACCTTC.

The chain links TRBV5-1 to TRBJ2-3; 11 bases agree with TRBD2. With 1 base clipped from V and 6 bases from J, the junction kept 10 bases outside the gene matches. The length of the CDR3 is 17 residues. Germline V gives CDR1 SGHRS, CDR2 YFSETQ. Here the CDR3 reads CASSLPELAGVADTQYF. DNA of the CDR3: TGCGCCAGCAGCTTGCCGGAACTAGCGGGGGTTGCTGATACGCAGTATTTT.